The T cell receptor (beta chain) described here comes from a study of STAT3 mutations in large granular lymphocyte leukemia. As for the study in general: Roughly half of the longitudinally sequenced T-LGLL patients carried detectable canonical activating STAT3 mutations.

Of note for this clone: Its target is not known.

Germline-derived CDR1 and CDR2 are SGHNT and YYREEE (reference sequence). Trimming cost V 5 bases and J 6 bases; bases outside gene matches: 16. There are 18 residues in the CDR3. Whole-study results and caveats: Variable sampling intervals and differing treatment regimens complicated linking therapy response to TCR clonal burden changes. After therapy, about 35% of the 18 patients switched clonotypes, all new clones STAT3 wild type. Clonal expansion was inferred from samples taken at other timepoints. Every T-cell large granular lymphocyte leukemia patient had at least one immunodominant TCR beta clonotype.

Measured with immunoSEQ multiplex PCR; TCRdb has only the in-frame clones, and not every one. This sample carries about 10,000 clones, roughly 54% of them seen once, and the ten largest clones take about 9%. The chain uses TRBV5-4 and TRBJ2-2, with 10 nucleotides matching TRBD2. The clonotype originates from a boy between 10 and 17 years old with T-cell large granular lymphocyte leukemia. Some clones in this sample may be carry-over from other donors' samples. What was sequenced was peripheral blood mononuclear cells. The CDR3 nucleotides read TGTGCCAGCAGATTTTCAGCGGGGGGGCATTCAGTGGCCGGGGAGCTGTTTTTT. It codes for CASRFSAGGHSVAGELFF. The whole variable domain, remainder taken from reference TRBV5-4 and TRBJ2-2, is ETGVTQSPTHLIKTRGQQVTLRCSSQSGHNTVSWYQQALGQGPQFIFQYYREEENGRGNFPPRFSGLQFPNYSSELNVNALELDDSALYLCASRFSAGGHSVAGELFFGEGSRLTVL.